Listed below are T cell receptor beta chains from one sample, sequenced in a study of cytomegalovirus exposure and HLA in healthy donors. Sequenced by immunoSEQ multiplex PCR; TCRdb stores in-frame clones only, minus some. Of 150,000 or so clones listed, roughly four fifths are singletons. The specimen sequenced was PBMCs. The receptors were sampled from a man aged 25 to 40 in good health and CMV-seropositive. Each CDR3 is given with its conserved first and last residue. D genes are given only for firm matches. Not every row has a clone size; where given, it reads once, few, many or a size class.

len: 15; v_gene: TRBV19; d_gene: TRBD1; abundance: .; j_gene: TRBJ2-7; CDR3aa: CASSIGTGDSYEQYF; CDR3nt: TGTGCCAGTAGTATTGGGACAGGGGACTCCTACGAGCAGTACTTC
len: 16; v_gene: TRBV6-1; d_gene: .; abundance: .; j_gene: TRBJ1-5; CDR3aa: CASSDYPGISNQPQHF; CDR3nt: TGTGCCAGCAGTGATTACCCAGGCATCAGCAATCAGCCCCAGCATTTT
len: 15; v_gene: TRBV11-1; d_gene: TRBD2; abundance: .; j_gene: TRBJ2-7; CDR3aa: CASSLAERGAYEQYF; CDR3nt: TGTGCCAGCAGCTTAGCGGAGCGGGGAGCCTACGAGCAGTACTTC
len: 16; v_gene: TRBV27; d_gene: .; abundance: .; j_gene: TRBJ2-2; CDR3aa: CASSSRQPIGTGELFF; CDR3nt: TGTGCCAGCAGTTCAAGACAGCCGATAGGCACCGGGGAGCTGTTTTTT
len: 16; v_gene: TRBV4-2; d_gene: .; abundance: .; j_gene: TRBJ2-3; CDR3aa: CASSQEKGLLTDTQYF; CDR3nt: TGTGCCAGCAGCCAAGAGAAGGGGCTTCTCACAGATACGCAGTATTTT
len: 13; v_gene: TRBV10-3; d_gene: .; abundance: .; j_gene: TRBJ1-3; CDR3aa: CAARDISGNTIYF; CDR3nt: TGTGCCGCCCGGGACATCTCTGGAAACACCATATATTTT
len: 15; v_gene: TRBV21-1; d_gene: .; abundance: .; j_gene: TRBJ1-6; CDR3aa: CASSKEANTSSPLHF; CDR3nt: TGTGCCAGCAGCAAAGAGGCTAATACTAGCTCACCCCTCCACTTT
len: 14; v_gene: TRBV19; d_gene: .; abundance: once; j_gene: TRBJ2-7; CDR3aa: CASSADIQSYEQYF; CDR3nt: TGTGCCAGTAGTGCGGACATCCAATCCTACGAGCAGTACTTC
len: 15; v_gene: TRBV21-1; d_gene: .; abundance: .; j_gene: TRBJ1-2; CDR3aa: CASSKGTGANYGYTF; CDR3nt: TGTGCCAGCAGCAAAGGAACAGGGGCGAACTATGGCTACACCTTC
len: 16; v_gene: TRBV13; d_gene: TRBD1; abundance: .; j_gene: TRBJ1-1; CDR3aa: CASSSSTGGGSTEAFF; CDR3nt: TGTGCCAGCAGCTCGTCGACAGGGGGTGGGTCCACTGAAGCTTTCTTT